The sequence of this T cell receptor (beta chain) was determined in a study of long-term antiretroviral therapy in people with HIV. Broader study findings: Collection of the blood, which took place between 2004 and 2017, possibly occurred under older ART regimens. HIV repertoire CDR3 lengths ranged less widely than those of controls. Every time point showed a repertoire led by clones expanded before ART.

The V segment lost 2 bases and the J segment 8 bases; nucleotides outside the gene matches: 9. Germline V gene lookup returns CDR1 MDHEN and CDR2 SYDVKM. The CDR3 loop spans 14 amino acids. Every HIV-positive participant received treatment in the United States. The libraries were made with immunoSEQ v3.0 at survey level. Profiling relied on immunoSEQ multiplex PCR, and the TCRdb table lists in-frame clones only, not all of them. The data contain about 24,000 clones, 95% of them singletons. This clone is a singleton in its sample. Its specificity is not known. The V gene is TRBV28, the J gene TRBJ2-7; 7 bases agree with TRBD1. The sample here was unsorted PBMCs, taken around 5.2 years after starting antiretroviral therapy. The source is a woman in her forties or fifties with HIV. In DNA, the CDR3 is TGTGCCAGCAGTTTAGAGGGGGCTTCGTCCCAGCAGTACTTC. Translation gives CASSLEGASSQQYF.